Listed here are 20 T cell receptor beta chains from one sample, sequenced in a study of blood T cell repertoires in COVID-19. Clones were read by immunoSEQ multiplex PCR, and TCRdb kept only the in-frame ones, dropping some. The sample yields about 180,000 clones, 85% seen once. Sequencing used PBMCs or T cells enriched from blood (not recorded which). These receptors all come from a man aged 35 to 55 who had recovered from COVID-19.

This chain joins TRBV7-9 and TRBJ2-7; tentative D call: TRBD2 (6 bases). The CDR3 consists of 15 residues. The germline V gene encodes CDR1 SEHNR and CDR2 FQNEAQ (reference sequence). Between the trimmed V and J ends, which lost 0 bases and 1 base, there was a span of 10 bases. CDR3 sequence: CASSLAGTLSYEQYF. The CDR3 bases are TGTGCCAGCAGCTTAGCAGGGACTCTTTCCTACGAGCAGTACTTC.

The chain joins TRBV9 to TRBJ1-6; D not certain. This CDR3 spans 13 amino acids. Germline-derived CDR1 and CDR2 are SGDLS and YYNGEE. V was pared by 0 bases and J by 10 bases, with 8 bases between. The CDR3 loop is CASSVDVESPLHF. DNA of the CDR3: TGTGCCAGCAGCGTAGACGTGGAGTCACCCCTCCACTTT.

The rearrangement links TRBV9 to TRBJ1-2; D possibly corresponds to TRBD1 (5 bases). Germline V gives CDR1 SGDLS, CDR2 YYNGEE. The CDR3 is 13 residues long. Trimming stripped 3 bases from V and 4 bases from J, with 10 bases between. The CDR3 DNA is TGTGCCAGCAGCGACCAGGGCGCCTATGGCTACACCTTC. Amino acid sequence: CASSDQGAYGYTF. The variable domain in full, completed from reference TRBV9 and TRBJ1-2, reads DSGVTQTPKHLITATGQRVTLRCSPRSGDLSVYWYQQSLDQGLQFLIQYYNGEERAKGNILERFSAQQFPDLHSELNLSSLELGDSALYFCASSDQGAYGYTFGSGTRLTVV.

This chain uses TRBV15 with TRBJ1-5; D is possibly TRBD1 (5 bases). CDR1 and CDR2 (germline): LNHNV, YYDKDF (reference sequence). Deletions cut 0 bases from V and 6 bases from J, with 12 bases between. The CDR3 extends over 15 amino acids. Here the CDR3 DNA reads TGTGCCACCAGCAGAGAGGAGACCGGGGGTCAGCCCCAGCATTTT. Translating gives CATSREETGGQPQHF.

The chain couples TRBV5-1 to TRBJ1-1, with D possibly matching TRBD1 (6 bases). This CDR3 has 15 amino acids. V was trimmed by 5 bases and J by 2 bases, leaving 16 bases between them. Germline V CDR1 and CDR2: SGHRS, YFSETQ. Here the CDR3 reads CASSLRTGINTEAFF. The CDR3 DNA sequence: TGCGCCAGCAGTTTAAGAACAGGGATAAACACTGAAGCTTTCTTT.

The CDR3 sequence is CASRVWGQGFNEQFF. Written as DNA, the CDR3 is TGTGCCAGCAGGGTGTGGGGACAGGGATTCAATGAGCAGTTCTTC. J is TRBJ2-1 and V is TRBV6-5; TRBD1 matches 9 bases. The junction had 9 bases not matched to a gene; V was cut back by 6 bases and J by 6 bases. Germline V gene data show CDR1 as MNHEY and CDR2 as SVGAGI. The CDR3 totals 15 residues.

The chain is built from TRBV19 and TRBJ1-6, with 9 bases lining up with TRBD1. Germline V gives CDR1 LNHDA, CDR2 SQIVND (reference sequence). V lost 9 bases to trimming and J lost 10 bases; unmatched junction nucleotides: 7. The CDR3 is made up of 13 amino acids. The CDR3 loop reads CASQTGGGSPLHF. DNA of the CDR3: TGTGCCAGCCAGACAGGGGGTGGCTCACCCCTCCACTTT.

The chain joins TRBV10-1 to TRBJ2-2; TRBD1 is a possible D gene (6 bases). The V gene lost 6 bases and the J gene lost 1 base, with 9 bases spanning the gap. The CDR3 loop spans 14 amino acids. Germline V CDR1 and CDR2: WNHNN, SYGVQD (reference sequence). Here the CDR3 reads CASRKTGNTGELFF. The CDR3, as DNA: TGCGCCAGCAGAAAGACAGGGAACACCGGGGAGCTGTTTTTT.

This clone was observed once. V gene TRBV27 combines with J gene TRBJ2-7; 8 nucleotides agree with TRBD2. The V segment lost 5 bases and the J segment 3 bases; nucleotides outside the gene matches: 6. Germline loops: CDR1 MNHEY, CDR2 SMNVEV (reference sequence). This CDR3 has 14 amino acids. Written as DNA, the CDR3 is TGTGCCAGCAGTAGCGGGAGTAACTACTACGAGCAGTACTTC. Translating it yields CASSSGSNYYEQYF.

Only one count was recorded for this clone. The genes are TRBV4-1 and TRBJ2-7, with D maybe TRBD2 (6 bases). With 3 bases removed from V and 3 bases from J, the gap between germline ends came to 12 bases. The CDR3 consists of 14 residues. Germline V gene sequence: CDR1 MGHRA, CDR2 YSYEKL. Here the CDR3 reads CASSQAGLSYEQYF. The CDR3, as DNA: TGCGCCAGCAGCCAGGCGGGGCTCAGCTACGAGCAGTACTTC.

The rearrangement links TRBV28 to TRBJ2-4, with 8 nucleotides matching TRBD2. The germline V gene encodes CDR1 MDHEN and CDR2 SYDVKM. The length of the CDR3 is 15 residues. The trim removed 2 bases at V and 8 bases at J, leaving 8 bases unmatched. CDR3 DNA: TGTGCCAGCAGTTTACTAGCGGCAGCGGGAGACATTCAGTACTTC. Its protein is CASSLLAAAGDIQYF.

The chain couples TRBV30 to TRBJ1-4; a possible D gene is TRBD1 (6 bases). V was clipped by 1 base and J by 8 bases, with 17 bases between them. The CDR3 is 15 residues long. Germline V gene data show CDR1 as GTSNPN and CDR2 as SVGIG (reference sequence). The CDR3 loop reads CAWSERGGLGEKLFF. Written as DNA, the CDR3 is TGTGCCTGGAGTGAGAGAGGGGGTCTAGGCGAAAAACTGTTTTTT.

The chain combines TRBV4-2 with TRBJ2-5; TRBD1 is a possible D gene (6 bases). V was trimmed by 0 bases and J by 5 bases, leaving 16 bases between them. The CDR3 is 16 residues long. CDR1 is LGHNA and CDR2 is YNFKEQ in the germline V gene. CDR3 region: CASSQDLLGGSETQYF. The DNA for the CDR3 is TGTGCCAGCAGCCAAGATCTTTTAGGGGGTTCGGAGACCCAGTACTTC.

The V call is TRBV7-2, the J call TRBJ1-5; 8 nucleotides match TRBD1. Germline values: CDR1 SGHTA, CDR2 FQGNSA. The CDR3 runs 16 residues. After removal of 0 bases from V and 6 bases from J, the junction contained 7 bases not matched to a gene. The CDR3 region has the DNA TGTGCCAGCAGCTTAGCCTCAGGGGGCAGTGGTCAGCCCCAGCATTTT. This codes for CASSLASGGSGQPQHF.

A single count supports this clone. The J gene is TRBJ2-2, the V gene TRBV6-2 or TRBV6-3; D remains unclear. Trimming removed 6 bases at V and 7 bases at J, with 12 bases between. The CDR3 is made up of 13 amino acids. Germline CDR1 MNHEY, CDR2 SVGEGT. CDR3 region: CASSQLAVGELFF. CDR3 DNA sequence: TGTGCCAGCAGCCAGTTAGCAGTCGGGGAGCTGTTTTTT.

V is TRBV11-2 and J is TRBJ2-5; 11 bases agree with TRBD1. The germline gives CDR1 SGHAT, CDR2 FQNNGV. This CDR3 spans 18 amino acids. The ends lost 5 bases at V and 2 bases at J; junction bases unmatched: 13. CDR3 region: CASSSAYVGQGEQETQYF. CDR3 sequence (DNA): TGTGCCAGCAGCAGTGCTTATGTGGGACAGGGGGAACAAGAGACCCAGTACTTC.

The chain has TRBV3-1 (or the pseudogene TRBV3-2) and TRBJ2-5; 8 nucleotides agree with TRBD2. From germline, CDR1 is LGHDT and CDR2 YNNKEL (reference sequence). Unmatched junction bases numbered 7, after V lost 0 bases and J lost 7 bases. This CDR3 is built from 15 residues. The CDR3 DNA reads as TGTGCCAGCAGCCAAGACGGGGGGGGCCCAGGGACCCAGTACTTC. Protein: CASSQDGGGPGTQYF.

The V call is TRBV30, the J call TRBJ1-1; D is possibly TRBD1 (6 bases). There are 13 residues in the CDR3. Trimming took off 6 bases at V and 1 base at J, with 12 bases between the two ends. The germline gives CDR1 GTSNPN, CDR2 SVGIG (reference sequence). The CDR3 loop reads CACDTGRNTEAFF. CDR3 nucleotide sequence: TGTGCCTGTGACACAGGGCGGAACACTGAAGCTTTCTTT.

This clone was seen more than once but under ten times. The chain carries TRBV27 and TRBJ1-5; 8 nucleotides agree with TRBD1. Germline values: CDR1 MNHEY, CDR2 SMNVEV (reference sequence). This CDR3 region has 16 residues. The ends lost 6 bases at V and 2 bases at J; junction bases unmatched: 9. In DNA, the CDR3 is TGTGCCAGCAGGGGCGATGGACAGGGTGGCAATCAGCCCCAGCATTTT. It is translated as CASRGDGQGGNQPQHF.

In this sample, this clone turned up a few times. The chain links TRBV7-9 to TRBJ2-1, with TRBD2 matching 8 bases. The germline CDR1 and CDR2 sequences are SEHNR and FQNEAQ (reference sequence). V gave up 5 bases and J gave up 4 bases; unmatched junction bases: 10. The CDR3 loop spans 16 amino acids. CDR3 sequence reads: CASSPPLAGSYNEQFF. The DNA for the CDR3 is TGTGCCAGCAGCCCCCCCTTAGCGGGATCATACAATGAGCAGTTCTTC.